The T cell receptor (beta chain) described here comes from a study of tumour-infiltrating T cells in Burkitt lymphoma. Looking at the study overall: Productive clonality predicted overall and progression-free survival.

Trimming stripped 1 base from V and 6 bases from J, with 13 bases between. The CDR3 has 15 amino acids. CDR1 is MGHRA and CDR2 is YSYEKL in the germline V gene. This clone was counted between two and nine times. Clones were sequenced by immunoSEQ multiplex PCR, and TCRdb holds only the in-frame ones, with some missing. Of more than 40,000 clones in the sample, less than 35% were seen once. The chain couples TRBV4-1 to TRBJ1-5; D remains ambiguous. This sequence originates from a human donor with Burkitt lymphoma. Sequencing was done on a sample of tumor tissue. The CDR3 here is CASSQGWGGFQPQHF. CDR3 coding DNA: TGCGCCAGCAGCCAAGGTTGGGGAGGGTTTCAGCCCCAGCATTTT.